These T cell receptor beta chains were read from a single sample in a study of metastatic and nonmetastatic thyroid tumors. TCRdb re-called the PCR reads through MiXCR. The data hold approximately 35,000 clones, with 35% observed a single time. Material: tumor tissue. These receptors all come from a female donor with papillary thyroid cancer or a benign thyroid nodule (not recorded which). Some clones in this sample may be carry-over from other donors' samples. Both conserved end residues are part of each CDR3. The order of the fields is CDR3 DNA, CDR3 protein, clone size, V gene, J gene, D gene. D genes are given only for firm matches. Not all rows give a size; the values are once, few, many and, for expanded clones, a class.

cdr3_nt: TGTGCCAGCAGCAGGGCGCAAGGTTCACCCCTCCACTTT; cdr3_aa: CASSRAQGSPLHF; clone_size: -; v_call: TRBV28; j_call: TRBJ1-6; d_call: -
cdr3_nt: TGCAGTGCTAGACATCGACAGGGGCGGGACGAGCAGTACTTC; cdr3_aa: CSARHRQGRDEQYF; clone_size: few; v_call: TRBV20-1; j_call: TRBJ2-7; d_call: TRBD1
cdr3_nt: TGCGCCAGCACGGGACTAGCGGGAGAAGTCGGGGAGCTGTTTTTT; cdr3_aa: CASTGLAGEVGELFF; clone_size: -; v_call: TRBV5-1; j_call: TRBJ2-2; d_call: TRBD2
cdr3_nt: TGTGCCAGCCTTTTCAGGGACCATGAGCAGTTCTTC; cdr3_aa: CASLFRDHEQFF; clone_size: -; v_call: TRBV6-1; j_call: TRBJ2-1; d_call: -
cdr3_nt: TGTGCCAGCAGCCCACAGCCCGGACAGGGGGCGAACTATGGCTACACCTTC; cdr3_aa: CASSPQPGQGANYGYTF; clone_size: -; v_call: TRBV11-2; j_call: TRBJ1-2; d_call: TRBD1
cdr3_nt: TGTGCCAGCATGTGGGGGCTGGGGACTGAAGCTTTCTTT; cdr3_aa: CASMWGLGTEAFF; clone_size: few; v_call: TRBV6-2/TRBV6-3; j_call: TRBJ1-1; d_call: -
cdr3_nt: TGTGCCAGCAGCTCAGACCCGAGCTCCTACGAGCAGTACTTC; cdr3_aa: CASSSDPSSYEQYF; clone_size: -; v_call: TRBV11-2; j_call: TRBJ2-7; d_call: -
cdr3_nt: TGTGCCAGCAGTGACTCAGGGGGAACTAACAATGAGCAGTTCTTC; cdr3_aa: CASSDSGGTNNEQFF; clone_size: -; v_call: TRBV6-5; j_call: TRBJ2-1; d_call: TRBD1
cdr3_nt: TGTGCCAGCAGACACAGGGACAGGGCGAACACTGAAGCTTTCTTT; cdr3_aa: CASRHRDRANTEAFF; clone_size: few; v_call: TRBV6-1; j_call: TRBJ1-1; d_call: TRBD1
cdr3_nt: TGTGCCAGCAGTACCCGACCCCTAGATACGCAGTATTTT; cdr3_aa: CASSTRPLDTQYF; clone_size: few; v_call: TRBV28; j_call: TRBJ2-3; d_call: -
cdr3_nt: TGTGCCAGCAGTGACGGAGGCGTCAGCGGCGAGCAGTACTTC; cdr3_aa: CASSDGGVSGEQYF; clone_size: -; v_call: TRBV2; j_call: TRBJ2-7; d_call: -
cdr3_nt: TGTGCCAGTACCCCCACCGGGATGAGAGGCTACACCTTC; cdr3_aa: CASTPTGMRGYTF; clone_size: -; v_call: TRBV19; j_call: TRBJ1-2; d_call: -
cdr3_nt: TGTGCCAGCAGTTTGGGGGCGGAGCAGTACTTC; cdr3_aa: CASSLGAEQYF; clone_size: few; v_call: TRBV6-1; j_call: TRBJ2-7; d_call: -
cdr3_nt: TGTGCCATCAGAGCGGATAGCACAGATACGCAGTATTTT; cdr3_aa: CAIRADSTDTQYF; clone_size: few; v_call: TRBV10-3; j_call: TRBJ2-3; d_call: -
cdr3_nt: TGTGCCAGCAGTTTCCTCCAGGGCGCAGATACGCAGTATTTT; cdr3_aa: CASSFLQGADTQYF; clone_size: few; v_call: TRBV12-3/TRBV12-4; j_call: TRBJ2-3; d_call: -
cdr3_nt: TGCGCCAGCAGCTCACTAGCGGGAGTGGACTACGAGCAGTACTTC; cdr3_aa: CASSSLAGVDYEQYF; clone_size: -; v_call: TRBV5-1; j_call: TRBJ2-7; d_call: TRBD2
cdr3_nt: TGTGCCAGCAGTCCCGGACCGAACACCGGGGAGCTGTTTTTT; cdr3_aa: CASSPGPNTGELFF; clone_size: -; v_call: TRBV6-4; j_call: TRBJ2-2; d_call: -
cdr3_nt: TGTGCCAGCAGCCTGACGGACACAGGCCGAAACACCATATATTTT; cdr3_aa: CASSLTDTGRNTIYF; clone_size: -; v_call: TRBV13; j_call: TRBJ1-3; d_call: -
cdr3_nt: TGTGCCACCAGCGCAGAGGGTGGGTTACAGGGGGCGCGGTACGAGCAGTACTTC; cdr3_aa: CATSAEGGLQGARYEQYF; clone_size: -; v_call: TRBV15; j_call: TRBJ2-7; d_call: TRBD1
cdr3_nt: TGTGCCATCTCCACAGTATCGGCAGATACGCAGTATTTT; cdr3_aa: CAISTVSADTQYF; clone_size: -; v_call: TRBV10-3; j_call: TRBJ2-3; d_call: -
cdr3_nt: TGCGCCAGCAGTGAGTCGGGACGGGGTTCACCCCTCCACTTT; cdr3_aa: CASSESGRGSPLHF; clone_size: few; v_call: TRBV10-2; j_call: TRBJ1-6; d_call: -
cdr3_nt: TGTGCCAGCAGCGAGGGGTCGGGATATGGCTACACCTTC; cdr3_aa: CASSEGSGYGYTF; clone_size: few; v_call: TRBV6-1; j_call: TRBJ1-2; d_call: -
cdr3_nt: TGTGCCAGCAGCTTAGGAAGCAGTAAAAGCTACGAGCAGTACTTC; cdr3_aa: CASSLGSSKSYEQYF; clone_size: -; v_call: TRBV13; j_call: TRBJ2-7; d_call: -
cdr3_nt: TGTGCCAGCAGTCCACGGCCTCCTTTGCGGGGGGGCCCTGATACGCAGTATTTT; cdr3_aa: CASSPRPPLRGGPDTQYF; clone_size: -; v_call: TRBV27; j_call: TRBJ2-3; d_call: TRBD2
cdr3_nt: TGTGCCAGCAGTTACTCGAATTGGGGGGGCCGCCCCATATGGCCCCAGCATTTT; cdr3_aa: CASSYSNWGGRPIWPQHF; clone_size: few; v_call: TRBV6-2/TRBV6-3; j_call: TRBJ1-5; d_call: -
cdr3_nt: TGTGCCAGCAGTTGGACAGTCTACAATGAGCAGTTCTTC; cdr3_aa: CASSWTVYNEQFF; clone_size: few; v_call: TRBV12-3/TRBV12-4; j_call: TRBJ2-1; d_call: -
cdr3_nt: TGTGCCAGCAGCCCTTCAGGGAGTCTCTACACCTTC; cdr3_aa: CASSPSGSLYTF; clone_size: few; v_call: TRBV7-9; j_call: TRBJ1-2; d_call: -
cdr3_nt: TGTGCCAGCAGTCCAACCGGGGAGACAGGGGCCACCGGGGAGCTGTTTTTT; cdr3_aa: CASSPTGETGATGELFF; clone_size: -; v_call: TRBV12-3/TRBV12-4; j_call: TRBJ2-2; d_call: TRBD1
cdr3_nt: TGTGCCAGCAGCTCCGCGGAAGCGGGGGGAGATACGCAGTATTTT; cdr3_aa: CASSSAEAGGDTQYF; clone_size: -; v_call: TRBV5-6; j_call: TRBJ2-3; d_call: TRBD2
cdr3_nt: TGTGCCAGCAGTGACGGACAGGGTGATGCAGATACGCAGTATTTT; cdr3_aa: CASSDGQGDADTQYF; clone_size: -; v_call: TRBV6-1; j_call: TRBJ2-3; d_call: TRBD1
cdr3_nt: TGTGCCACCAGGGACGGAGATACGCAGTATTTT; cdr3_aa: CATRDGDTQYF; clone_size: few; v_call: TRBV24-1; j_call: TRBJ2-3; d_call: -
cdr3_nt: TGTGCCAGCAGCCCCACAGCTAACTATGGCTACACCTTC; cdr3_aa: CASSPTANYGYTF; clone_size: few; v_call: TRBV6-1; j_call: TRBJ1-2; d_call: -
cdr3_nt: TGCGCCAAGTCGTCCACCGAGCAGTACTTC; cdr3_aa: CAKSSTEQYF; clone_size: -; v_call: TRBV4-3; j_call: TRBJ2-7; d_call: -
cdr3_nt: TGTGCCAGCAGTTTGACAGGGGGTCGGAACACCATATATTTT; cdr3_aa: CASSLTGGRNTIYF; clone_size: -; v_call: TRBV12-3/TRBV12-4; j_call: TRBJ1-3; d_call: TRBD1
cdr3_nt: TGTGCCAGCAATGGACCCGGGACAATTAACACCGGGGAGCTGTTTTTT; cdr3_aa: CASNGPGTINTGELFF; clone_size: -; v_call: TRBV6-1; j_call: TRBJ2-2; d_call: -
cdr3_nt: TGCAGTGCTAGAGCCTCTACAGGGTTTGACGGCTACACCTTC; cdr3_aa: CSARASTGFDGYTF; clone_size: -; v_call: TRBV20-1; j_call: TRBJ1-2; d_call: -
cdr3_nt: TGTGCCAGCAGCTTAGTTGAGGAGACCCAGTACTTC; cdr3_aa: CASSLVEETQYF; clone_size: few; v_call: TRBV7-2; j_call: TRBJ2-5; d_call: -